These T cell receptor beta chains were read from a single sample in a study of blood T cell repertoires in COVID-19. Clones were read by immunoSEQ multiplex PCR, and TCRdb kept only the in-frame ones, dropping some. The sample comprises approximately 200,000 clones, roughly 84% of which are singletons, and 2.9% rests with the top ten. Sequencing was performed on peripheral blood. Every receptor here comes from a man aged 45 to 65 who had recovered from COVID-19. CDR3s include the opening cysteine and the closing phenylalanine or tryptophan. D genes are given only for firm matches. Only some rows state a clone size, as once, few, many or a class for expanded clones.

D	J	V	size	CDR3	DNA
NA	TRBJ1-3	TRBV28	NA	CASRAPKYPGNTIYF	TGTGCCAGCAGAGCCCCCAAATATCCTGGAAACACCATATATTTT
TRBD1	TRBJ2-7	TRBV19	NA	CASSSRQGATYEQYF	TGTGCCAGTAGTTCCAGACAGGGGGCCACCTACGAGCAGTACTTC
NA	TRBJ1-1	TRBV10-3	NA	CAISDFGSEAFF	TGTGCCATCAGTGATTTCGGGTCTGAAGCTTTCTTT
NA	TRBJ1-6	TRBV27	NA	CASSYTSGRNSPLHF	TGTGCCAGCAGTTATACATCAGGTAGAAATTCACCCCTCCACTTT
NA	TRBJ2-6	TRBV27	NA	CASAVVGSGANVLTF	TGTGCCAGTGCGGTGGTGGGCTCTGGGGCCAACGTCCTGACTTTC
NA	TRBJ1-6	TRBV28	NA	CASSFDLGVGNSPLHF	TGTGCCAGCAGTTTTGACTTAGGGGTCGGGAATTCACCCCTCCACTTT
TRBD2	TRBJ2-7	TRBV19	NA	CASSASRTSGSYEQYF	TGTGCCAGTAGCGCTTCCCGGACTAGCGGCTCCTACGAGCAGTACTTC
TRBD1	TRBJ2-7	TRBV5-4	NA	CASSARDRGSEQYF	TGTGCCAGCAGCGCCCGGGACAGGGGATCCGAGCAGTACTTC
TRBD1	TRBJ1-2	TRBV5-4	NA	CASSLGQEYGYTF	TGTGCCAGCAGCCTAGGACAGGAGTATGGCTACACCTTC
TRBD2	TRBJ2-7	TRBV5-4	once	CASSLWESGRVGEQYF	TGTGCCAGCAGCTTGTGGGAGAGCGGGAGGGTTGGCGAGCAGTACTTC
TRBD1	TRBJ2-7	TRBV11-1	NA	CASSGDRGQYEQYF	TGTGCCAGCTCCGGGGACAGGGGGCAGTACGAGCAGTACTTC
NA	TRBJ1-1	TRBV6-5	few	CASNLRGGRTEAFF	TGTGCCAGCAACTTAAGGGGCGGGAGGACTGAAGCTTTCTTT
NA	TRBJ2-1	TRBV5-1	NA	CASRGLALGGYNEQFF	TGCGCCAGCAGGGGTCTGGCCCTAGGTGGCTACAATGAGCAGTTCTTC
TRBD2	TRBJ2-1	TRBV18	NA	CASSPPYLAGGHNEQFF	TGTGCCAGCTCACCACCCTACCTGGCGGGAGGGCACAATGAGCAGTTCTTC
NA	TRBJ1-6	TRBV11-2	few	CASSYRGNNSPLHF	TGTGCCAGCAGTTATAGGGGTAATAATTCACCCCTCCACTTT
NA	TRBJ2-7	TRBV11-2	NA	CASSLVASYEQYF	TGTGCCAGCAGCTTAGTGGCTTCCTACGAGCAGTACTTC
TRBD1	TRBJ2-7	TRBV6-4	NA	CASSDTHRGDEQYF	TGTGCCAGCAGTGACACCCACAGGGGCGACGAGCAGTACTTC
TRBD1	TRBJ1-1	TRBV28	NA	CASTRLDRGDEAFF	TGTGCCAGCACCCGCCTAGACAGGGGGGATGAAGCTTTCTTT
NA	TRBJ2-2	TRBV12-5	NA	CASGLSGDWRNTGELFF	TGTGCTAGTGGTTTGTCCGGGGACTGGCGGAACACCGGGGAGCTGTTTTTT
TRBD2	TRBJ2-1	TRBV11-2	NA	CASSPLRTSNEQFF	TGTGCCAGCAGCCCCCTCCGGACTAGCAATGAGCAGTTCTTC
NA	TRBJ2-7	TRBV5-1	NA	CASSLGAGDYEQYF	TGCGCCAGCAGCTTGGGGGCAGGGGACTACGAGCAGTACTTC
TRBD1	TRBJ2-7	TRBV7-7	NA	CASSIRQGPSYEQYF	TGTGCCAGCAGCATACGACAGGGACCCTCCTACGAGCAGTACTTC
NA	TRBJ2-2	TRBV19	NA	CASSIQGSGTGELFF	TGTGCCAGTAGTATCCAGGGGTCAGGCACCGGGGAGCTGTTTTTT
NA	TRBJ2-7	TRBV27	NA	CASSSRQLLWREQYF	TGTGCCAGCAGTTCCCGACAGCTCCTATGGCGCGAGCAGTACTTC